Presented here are 9 T cell receptor beta chains from one specimen sequenced in a study of regulatory T cells in long-lasting Graves disease. TCR beta libraries were built with iRepertoire HTBI primers and Arm-PCR of CDR3 regions. TCRdb analysed the multiplex PCR reads with MiXCR anew, one entry per CDR3 protein. The data show around 510,000 distinct CDR3 sequences, with roughly 20% seen just once and 7.8% held by the top ten. The time point here: persistent/refractory GD, antithyroid drugs over 5 years with positive TRAb. RNA from PBMCs was the source of the TCR library. The input for sequencing was peripheral blood mononuclear cells (PBMCs), taken when the disease was refractory, from a patient treated with antithyroid drugs. The source of these receptors is a female donor with Graves disease.

This clonotype was observed a handful of times. This chain connects TRBV28 to TRBJ1-5, with a possible D match to TRBD1 (6 bases). Germline CDR1 and CDR2: MDHEN and SYDVKM. Trimming pared 3 bases from V and 9 bases from J, leaving 24 bases between. The CDR3 is 17 residues long. This chain's CDR3 is CASSLEGVRARLRPQHF. The CDR3 region has the DNA TGTGCCAGCAGTTTGGAGGGGGTACGGGCGAGGTTACGGCCCCAGCATTTT.

The gene calls are TRBV29-1 and TRBJ2-1; 9 bases are shared with TRBD2. The CDR3 extends over 16 amino acids. V was clipped by 1 base and J by 1 base; unmatched bases: 5. Germline lookup yields CDR1 SQVTM and CDR2 ANQGSEA. CDR3 in amino acids: CSVEGREGLSYNEQFF. In DNA form, the CDR3 reads TGCAGCGTTGAAGGGCGGGAGGGTTTATCCTACAATGAGCAGTTCTTC.

This clonotype was recorded only once. The chain uses TRBV6-4 and TRBJ2-7; D gene uncertain. Trimming took 7 bases from V and 2 from J, leaving 24 bases between them. This CDR3 region has 17 residues. Germline CDR1 and CDR2: MRHNA and SNTAGT. The CDR3 DNA reads TGTGCCAGCACTATGATAGACTCTATCCTTATAACCTACGAGCAGTACTTC. This translates into CASTMIDSILITYEQYF.

This clonotype occurred a few times. V is TRBV15 and J is TRBJ2-1; D not resolved. Trimming took off 0 bases at V and 7 bases at J, with 7 bases between the two ends. Germline CDR1 reads LNHNV; CDR2 reads YYDKDF (reference sequence). This CDR3 is 13 amino acids long. CDR3 DNA: TGTGCCACCAGCAGAGATCGGATGAATGAGCAGTTCTTC. Its translation is CATSRDRMNEQFF.

This clonotype was detected ten times or more. The chain links TRBV28 to TRBJ2-7; D gene uncertain. The CDR3 consists of 13 residues. Trimming left V 1 base short and J 6 bases short, with 10 bases between. The V gene's germline CDR1 is MDHEN and CDR2 SYDVKM. The CDR3 region has the DNA TGTGCCAGCAGTTTATTTGGCTCGGCCGAGCAGTACTTC. It codes for CASSLFGSAEQYF.

This clonotype was observed at least ten times. J is TRBJ2-7 and V is TRBV12-3 or TRBV12-4, with 8 bases identical to TRBD2. The CDR3 is 14 residues long. With V trimmed by 3 bases and J by 3 bases, 4 bases remained unmatched. CDR3 DNA sequence: TGTGCCAGCAGTTTCGGGGGGGCGCTCTACGAGCAGTACTTC. It specifies CASSFGGALYEQYF.

This chain connects TRBV5-1 to TRBJ2-5; 7 positions agree with TRBD2. The germline gives CDR1 SGHRS, CDR2 YFSETQ. Unmatched junction bases numbered 5, after V lost 1 base and J lost 5 bases. The CDR3 is made up of 14 amino acids. CDR3 bases: TGCGCCAGCAGCTTGCGGGGGGTGGAGGAGACCCAGTACTTC. It yields the protein CASSLRGVEETQYF.

In this sample, this clonotype turned up a few times. The chain has TRBV10-3 and TRBJ2-2; 8 bases are shared with TRBD1. Germline-derived CDR1 and CDR2 are ENHRY and SYGVKD. The CDR3 extends over 14 amino acids. The V gene end was trimmed by 3 bases and the J gene end by 6 bases; junction bases not matched to a gene: 3. The CDR3, as DNA: TGTGCCATCAGTGACCAGGGGGCCGCCGGGGAGCTGTTTTTT. Translation gives CAISDQGAAGELFF.

This clonotype was seen at least ten times. V gene TRBV28 combines with J gene TRBJ2-7, with 7 bases matching TRBD2. V lost 8 bases and J lost 0; bases outside the gene matches: 7. The CDR3 covers 14 residues. Per germline, CDR1 MDHEN and CDR2 SYDVKM. The CDR3 spells CASAPRGVSYEQYF. The CDR3 region has the DNA TGTGCCAGCGCCCCACGGGGGGTCTCCTACGAGCAGTACTTC.